This passage covers 11 T cell receptor beta chains from one sample sequenced in a study of cytomegalovirus exposure and HLA in healthy donors. With 60 Vbeta and 13 Jbeta primers, the PCR was carried out. TCRdb keeps only in-frame clones here, not all; method: immunoSEQ multiplex PCR. Of over 150,000 clones listed, 70% to 80% were seen once; the top ten hold over 1.2%. The specimen sequenced was PBMCs. These receptors were collected from a man aged 60 to 69 in good health and CMV-seronegative.

This chain joins TRBV20-1 and TRBJ2-1; the D gene is possibly TRBD2 (6 bases). CDR3 length: 11 residues. Trimming removed 6 bases at V and 9 bases at J, with 12 bases between. The germline gives CDR1 DFQATT, CDR2 SNEGSKA (reference sequence). CDR3 nucleotide sequence: TGCAGTGCACTCAGGGAGGTTGAGCAGTTCTTC. As protein: CSALREVEQFF.

This chain joins TRBV6-5 and TRBJ2-5; 7 bases are shared with TRBD1. Germline V CDR1 and CDR2: MNHEY, SVGAGI. V gave up 5 bases and J gave up 4 bases; unmatched junction bases: 10. CDR3 length: 15 residues. CDR3 sequence (DNA): TGTGCCAGCAGTCCCGGGACAGAGGTTCGAGAGACCCAGTACTTC. Its protein is CASSPGTEVRETQYF.

This rearrangement joins TRBV7-2 to TRBJ2-1, with a possible D match to TRBD1 (8 bases). V shed 5 bases and J shed 8 bases, with 13 bases lying between them. Germline V gene data show CDR1 as SGHTA and CDR2 as FQGNSA. The CDR3 loop spans 13 amino acids. The CDR3 spells CASSIQGGDEQFF. The CDR3 DNA is TGTGCCAGCAGCATACAGGGGGGGGATGAGCAGTTCTTC.

The chain uses TRBV7-2 and TRBJ2-7; TRBD2 is a possible D gene (6 bases). The V end lost 5 bases, the J end lost 6 bases, and 17 bases lay between the germline ends. The germline gives CDR1 SGHTA, CDR2 FQGNSA. There are 14 residues in the CDR3. The CDR3 sequence is CASSAVTGDSEQYF. In DNA, the CDR3 is TGTGCCAGCAGCGCTGTCACGGGAGACTCCGAGCAGTACTTC.

This clone was observed a single time. The chain uses TRBV2 and TRBJ2-4, with TRBD1 identical over 7 bases. Germline assignment: CDR1 SNHLY and CDR2 FYNNEI. The V gene end was trimmed by 6 bases and the J gene end by 5 bases; junction bases not matched to a gene: 10. The CDR3 is 15 residues long. This CDR3 reads CASRELTGTENIQYF. The CDR3 nucleotides are TGTGCCAGCAGGGAACTGACAGGGACGGAAAACATTCAGTACTTC.

This clone was counted once. J is TRBJ2-4 and V is TRBV27; TRBD1 aligns across 8 bases. The CDR3 consists of 13 residues. From germline, CDR1 is MNHEY and CDR2 SMNVEV (reference sequence). V trimming: 5 bases; J trimming: 5 bases; junction bases outside the gene matches: 2. In DNA, the CDR3 is TGTGCCAGCAGTCCACAGGGGGAAAACATTCAGTACTTC. Translated: CASSPQGENIQYF.

This clone was counted a few times. This chain uses TRBV12-2 with TRBJ1-1; the table's D call TRBD1 went unverified against the DNA. TRBV12-2 is given as a pseudogene. CDR3 length equals 18 residues. The CDR3 loop reads CASRPRDRYRGEGTEAFF. In DNA form, the CDR3 reads TGTGCAAGTCGCCCTCGAGACCGTTACAGGGGAGAAGGCACTGAAGCTTTCTTT.

V and J are TRBV5-1 and TRBJ2-1; 7 nucleotides agree with TRBD1. CDR1 is SGHRS and CDR2 is YFSETQ in the germline V gene. CDR3 size: 15 residues. Trimming at V came to 0 bases and at J to 2 bases, leaving 2 bases not matched to a gene. CDR3 coding DNA: TGCGCCAGCAGCTTGGGGGACAGTCCCTACAATGAGCAGTTCTTC. This encodes CASSLGDSPYNEQFF.

This clone came up a few times. The chain is built from TRBV7-7 and TRBJ1-5; D is perhaps TRBD1 (6 bases). V was clipped by 5 bases and J by 0 bases, with 17 bases between them. CDR1 and CDR2 (germline): SSHAT, FNYEAQ (reference sequence). This CDR3 has 17 amino acids. The CDR3 nucleotides read TGTGCCAGCAGCACCCGGGACAAGGAGGATAGCAATCAGCCCCAGCATTTT. Translated: CASSTRDKEDSNQPQHF.

CDR3 in DNA: TGTGCCAGCAGCCGGGACTTTCTAAGCTCCTACAATGAGCAGTTCTTC. It yields the protein CASSRDFLSSYNEQFF. The V and J genes are TRBV27 and TRBJ2-1; TRBD2 might be the D (6 bases). The CDR3 spans 16 residues. Germline CDR1 MNHEY, CDR2 SMNVEV (reference sequence). The ends were cut back, 6 bases at V and 0 bases at J, with 15 bases in the middle.

This chain joins TRBV27 and TRBJ2-5, with TRBD2 matching over 8 bases. CDR1 is MNHEY and CDR2 is SMNVEV in the germline V gene (reference sequence). The CDR3 totals 14 residues. J gave up 6 bases and V 5 bases, and 8 bases lay outside the gene matches. CDR3 sequence reads: CASSPYLAGKTQYF. Written as DNA, the CDR3 is TGTGCCAGCAGTCCCTACCTAGCGGGCAAGACCCAGTACTTC.